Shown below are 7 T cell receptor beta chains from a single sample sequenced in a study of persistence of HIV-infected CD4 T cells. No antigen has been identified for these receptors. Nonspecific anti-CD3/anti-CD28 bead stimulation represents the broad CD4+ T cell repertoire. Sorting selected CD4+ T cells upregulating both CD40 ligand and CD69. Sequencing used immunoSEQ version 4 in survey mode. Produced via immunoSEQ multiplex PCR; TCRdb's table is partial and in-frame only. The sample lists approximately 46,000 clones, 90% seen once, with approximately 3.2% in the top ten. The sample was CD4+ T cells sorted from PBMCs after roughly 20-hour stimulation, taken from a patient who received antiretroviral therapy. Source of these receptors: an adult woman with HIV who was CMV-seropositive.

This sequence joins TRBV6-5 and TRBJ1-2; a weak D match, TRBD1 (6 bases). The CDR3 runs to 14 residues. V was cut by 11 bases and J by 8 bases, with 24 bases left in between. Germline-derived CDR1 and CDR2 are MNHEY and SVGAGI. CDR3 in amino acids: CAAVVSTGTWGYTF. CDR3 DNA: TGTGCCGCGGTGGTTTCCACAGGGACTTGGGGCTACACCTTC.

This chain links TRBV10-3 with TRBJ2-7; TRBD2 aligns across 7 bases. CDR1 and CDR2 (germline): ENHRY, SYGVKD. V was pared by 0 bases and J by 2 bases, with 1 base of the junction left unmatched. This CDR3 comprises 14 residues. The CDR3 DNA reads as TGTGCCATCAGTGAGTCAGCGGGGACCTACGAGCAGTACTTC. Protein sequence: CAISESAGTYEQYF.

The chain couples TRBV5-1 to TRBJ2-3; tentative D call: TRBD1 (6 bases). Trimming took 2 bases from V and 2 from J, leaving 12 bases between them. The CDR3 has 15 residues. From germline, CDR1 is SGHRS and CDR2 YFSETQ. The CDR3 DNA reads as TGCGCCAGCAGCTTACCCTCAGGGGACACAGATACGCAGTATTTT. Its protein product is CASSLPSGDTDTQYF.

The CDR3 DNA reads TGTGCCAGTCGACTAGCGGGGGACACAGATACGCAGTATTTT. It yields the protein CASRLAGDTDTQYF. V gene TRBV25-1 combines with J gene TRBJ2-3, with TRBD2 identical over 12 bases. Germline CDR1 and CDR2: MGHDK and SYGVNS. V gave up 9 bases and J gave up 2 bases; unmatched junction bases: 3. The CDR3 loop spans 14 amino acids.

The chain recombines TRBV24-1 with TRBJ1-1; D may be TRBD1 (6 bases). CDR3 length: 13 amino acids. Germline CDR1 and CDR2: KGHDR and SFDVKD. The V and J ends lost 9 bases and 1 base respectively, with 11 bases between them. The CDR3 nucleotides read TGTGCCACCGGTACAGGGAAGAACACTGAAGCTTTCTTT. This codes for CATGTGKNTEAFF.

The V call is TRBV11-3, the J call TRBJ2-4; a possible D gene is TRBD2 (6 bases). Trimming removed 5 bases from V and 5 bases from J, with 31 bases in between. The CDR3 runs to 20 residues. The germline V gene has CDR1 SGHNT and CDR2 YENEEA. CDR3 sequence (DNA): TGTGCCAGCAGCCGCCGGCCTTTATACGGGGGTATCGGTGTCGAAAACATTCAGTACTTC. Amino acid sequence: CASSRRPLYGGIGVENIQYF.

The CDR3 DNA reads TGCGCCAGCTATATACTCCAAGAGACCCAGTACTTC. Translated, it gives CASYILQETQYF. The V call is TRBV5-1, the J call TRBJ2-5; no clear D. V was cut by 7 bases and J by 1 base, with 8 bases left in between. Per the germline V gene, CDR1 is SGHRS and CDR2 is YFSETQ. The CDR3 has 12 residues.